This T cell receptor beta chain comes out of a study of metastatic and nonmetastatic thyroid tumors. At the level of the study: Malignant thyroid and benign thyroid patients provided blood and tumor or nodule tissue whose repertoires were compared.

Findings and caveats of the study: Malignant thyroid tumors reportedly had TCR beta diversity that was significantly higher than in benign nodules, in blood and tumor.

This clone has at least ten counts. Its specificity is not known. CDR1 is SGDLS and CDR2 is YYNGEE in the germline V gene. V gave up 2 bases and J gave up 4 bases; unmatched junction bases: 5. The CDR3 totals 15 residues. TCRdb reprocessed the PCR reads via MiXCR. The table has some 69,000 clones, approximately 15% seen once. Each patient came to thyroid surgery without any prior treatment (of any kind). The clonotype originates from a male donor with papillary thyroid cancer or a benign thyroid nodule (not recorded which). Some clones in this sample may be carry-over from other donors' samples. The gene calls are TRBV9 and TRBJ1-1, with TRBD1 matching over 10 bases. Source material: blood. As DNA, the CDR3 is TGTGCCAGCAGCGTGGGACAGGGGATGACCACTGAAGCTTTCTTT. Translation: CASSVGQGMTTEAFF. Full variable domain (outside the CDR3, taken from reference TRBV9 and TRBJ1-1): DSGVTQTPKHLITATGQRVTLRCSPRSGDLSVYWYQQSLDQGLQFLIQYYNGEERAKGNILERFSAQQFPDLHSELNLSSLELGDSALYFCASSVGQGMTTEAFFGQGTRLTVV.